The clone carrying this T cell receptor beta chain was seen ten or more times. Its antigen is unidentified. This entry is derived from a study of response to subunit inactivated influenza vaccine. Study results and caveats: Authors proposed each seasonal influenza vaccination draws in few new T cells.

MiXCR was run by TCRdb on the RT-PCR reads, yielding one entry per CDR3 protein. This sample yields 700,000 to 800,000 distinct CDR3 sequences, of which around a sixth are seen a single time; 11% belongs to the top ten. V dropped 5 bases and J dropped 0; count of bases not matched to a gene: 6. The CDR3 runs 16 residues. This sample comprised PBMCs from blood, obtained roughly 5 days after vaccination. The source is a middle-aged man who received an inactivated influenza vaccine. This rearrangement joins TRBV12-3 or TRBV12-4 to TRBJ1-5; TRBD1 matches 8 bases. DNA for the CDR3: TGTGCCAGCAGTCCTCCGGGACAGGATAGCAATCAGCCCCAGCATTTT. This sequence encodes CASSPPGQDSNQPQHF.